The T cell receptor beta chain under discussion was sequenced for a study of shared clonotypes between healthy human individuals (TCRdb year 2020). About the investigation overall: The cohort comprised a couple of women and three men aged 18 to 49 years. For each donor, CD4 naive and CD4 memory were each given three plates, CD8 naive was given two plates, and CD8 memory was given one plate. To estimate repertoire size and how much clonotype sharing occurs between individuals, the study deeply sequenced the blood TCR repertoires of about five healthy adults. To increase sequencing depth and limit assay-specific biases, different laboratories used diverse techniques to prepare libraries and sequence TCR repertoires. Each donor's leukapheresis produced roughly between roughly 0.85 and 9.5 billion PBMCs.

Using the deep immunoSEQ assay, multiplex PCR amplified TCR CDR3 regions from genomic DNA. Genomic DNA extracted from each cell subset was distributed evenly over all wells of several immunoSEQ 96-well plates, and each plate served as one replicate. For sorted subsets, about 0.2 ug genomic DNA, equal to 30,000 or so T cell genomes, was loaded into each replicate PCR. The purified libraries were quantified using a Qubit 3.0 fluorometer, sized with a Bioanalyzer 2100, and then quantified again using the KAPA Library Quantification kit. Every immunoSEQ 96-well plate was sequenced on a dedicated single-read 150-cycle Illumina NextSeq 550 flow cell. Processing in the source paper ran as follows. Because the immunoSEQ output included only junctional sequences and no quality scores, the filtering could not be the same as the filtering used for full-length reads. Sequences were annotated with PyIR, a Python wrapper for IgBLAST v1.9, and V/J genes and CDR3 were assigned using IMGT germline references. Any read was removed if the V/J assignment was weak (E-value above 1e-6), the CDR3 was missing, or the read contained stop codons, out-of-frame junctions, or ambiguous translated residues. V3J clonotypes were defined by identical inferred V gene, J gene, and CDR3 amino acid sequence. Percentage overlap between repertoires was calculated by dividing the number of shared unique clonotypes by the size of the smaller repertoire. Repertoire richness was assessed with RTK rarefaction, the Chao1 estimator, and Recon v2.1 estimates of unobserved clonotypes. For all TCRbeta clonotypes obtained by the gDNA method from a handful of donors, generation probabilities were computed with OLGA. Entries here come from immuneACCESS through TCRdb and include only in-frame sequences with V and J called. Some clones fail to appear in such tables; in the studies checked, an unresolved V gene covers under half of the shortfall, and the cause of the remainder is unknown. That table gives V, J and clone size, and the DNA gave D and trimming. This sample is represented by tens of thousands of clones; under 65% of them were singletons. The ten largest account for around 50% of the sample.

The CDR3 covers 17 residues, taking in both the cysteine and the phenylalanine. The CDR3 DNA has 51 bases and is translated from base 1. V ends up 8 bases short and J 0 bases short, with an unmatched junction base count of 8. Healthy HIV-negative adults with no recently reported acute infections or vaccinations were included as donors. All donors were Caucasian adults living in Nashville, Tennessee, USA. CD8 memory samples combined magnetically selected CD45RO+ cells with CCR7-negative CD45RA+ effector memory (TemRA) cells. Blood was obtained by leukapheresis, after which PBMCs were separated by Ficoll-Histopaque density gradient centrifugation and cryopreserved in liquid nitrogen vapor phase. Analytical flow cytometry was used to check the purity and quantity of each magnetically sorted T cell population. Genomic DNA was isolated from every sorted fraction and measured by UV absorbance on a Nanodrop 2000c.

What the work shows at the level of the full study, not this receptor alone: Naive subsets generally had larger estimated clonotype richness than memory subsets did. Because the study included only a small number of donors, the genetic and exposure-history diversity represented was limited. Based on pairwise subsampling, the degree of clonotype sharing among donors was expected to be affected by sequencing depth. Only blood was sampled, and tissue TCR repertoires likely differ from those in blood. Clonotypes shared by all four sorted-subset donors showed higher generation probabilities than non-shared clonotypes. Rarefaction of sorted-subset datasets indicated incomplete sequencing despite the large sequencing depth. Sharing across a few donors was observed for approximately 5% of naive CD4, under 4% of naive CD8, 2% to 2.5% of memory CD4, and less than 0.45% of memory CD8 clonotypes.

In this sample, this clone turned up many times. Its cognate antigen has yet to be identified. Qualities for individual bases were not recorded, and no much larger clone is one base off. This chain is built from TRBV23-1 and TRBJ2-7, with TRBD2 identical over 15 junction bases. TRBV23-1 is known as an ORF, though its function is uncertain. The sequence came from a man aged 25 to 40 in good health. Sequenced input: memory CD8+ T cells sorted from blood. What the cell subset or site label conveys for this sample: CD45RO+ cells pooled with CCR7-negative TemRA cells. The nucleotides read TGCGCCAGCTCTCCGGGACTAGCGGGAGGTCGCTCCTACGAGCAGTACTTC. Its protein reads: CASSPGLAGGRSYEQYF.